This entry lists 4 T cell receptor beta chains sequenced from one sample in a study of T cell clonality in common variable immunodeficiency. Study findings and constraints: Common variable immunodeficiency TCR beta sequences reportedly had fewer deletions and N-nucleotide insertions.

These TCRs are of unknown antigen specificity. Clones were sequenced by immunoSEQ multiplex PCR, and TCRdb holds only the in-frame ones, with some missing. In total the sample includes under 35,000 clones, none of them seen once. Sample: peripheral blood mononuclear cells. The source is a human donor with common variable immunodeficiency.

About this clone itself: The DNA ends 3 residues before the CDR3 does, and the rest of the CDR3 is filled in from the germline J gene. This chain uses TRBV18 with TRBJ1-2; D possibly corresponds to TRBD1 (5 bases). CDR1 is KGHSH and CDR2 is LQKENI in the germline V gene. Trimming left V 6 bases short and J 3 bases short, with 11 bases between. CDR3 size: 13 residues. The CDR3 here is CASSTERYYGYTF. Partial CDR3 DNA: TGTGCCAGCTCGACAGAGAGATACTATGGC.

This clone occurred many times. The read ends 3 residues early relative to the CDR3; the germline J gene fills the gap. The genes are TRBV29-1 and TRBJ2-7, with TRBD1 as a possible D gene (5 bases). Germline assignment: CDR1 SQVTM and CDR2 ANQGSEA. V lost 0 bases to trimming and J lost 2 bases, with 11 bases between them. This CDR3 comprises 14 residues. The CDR3 bases that were read are TGCAGCGTTGAAGATCCAGGGATCCCCTACGAG. It specifies CSVEDPGIPYE. The full CDR3 is CSVEDPGIPYEQYF.

Relative to its sample, this clone is medium-sized. Read data end 3 residues before the CDR3 end; the end is taken from the germline J gene. The chain carries TRBV18 and TRBJ2-7; 8 bases agree with TRBD1. CDR3 size: 14 residues. Trimming took 4 bases from V and 3 from J; bases not matched to a gene: 5. In germline, CDR1 is KGHSH, CDR2 LQKENI. CDR3: CASSLLGQVYEQYF. The CDR3 bases that were read are TGTGCCAGCTCACTATTGGGACAGGTCTACGAG.

This clone was observed a few times. The missing CDR3 end, 3 residues past where the read stops, is filled in from the germline J gene. This chain links TRBV7-2 with TRBJ2-1; weak D call: TRBD1 (6 bases). The germline V and J ends were trimmed by 5 bases and 8 bases, with 10 bases remaining between them. The CDR3 contains 12 residues. Germline V lookup: CDR1 SGHTA, CDR2 FQGNSA. The sequenced CDR3 bases are TGTGCCAGCAGCCTACAGGGCTATGAG. Protein product: CASSLQGYE. From start to end, the CDR3 is CASSLQGYEQFF.